This T cell receptor beta chain is from a study of molecular identifiers for immune sequencing clone quantification. The study, taken as a whole, reports: Highly expanded clones may be undercounted when identical TCR molecules share barcodes.

V shed 0 bases and J shed 4 bases, with 16 bases lying between them. Germline values: CDR1 MRHNA, CDR2 SNTAGT. This CDR3 is built from 17 residues. When naive CD8 T cells were sorted, they were gated as CD8+CD4-CCR7+CD45RA+. TCRdb passed the PCR reads through MiXCR, listing each CDR3 protein once. The repertoire holds fewer than 70,000 distinct CDR3 sequences, with about a sixth as singletons. There are a few counts of this clonotype. Antigen specificity is unknown. Sequencing was performed on naive CD8+ T cells from blood, with Jurkat cell RNA spiked in. The subset denotes: FACS-sorted CD8+CD4-CCR7+CD45RA+ naive T cells. V is TRBV6-4 and J is TRBJ2-1, with D possibly TRBD2 on 5 matching bases. The TCR sequence derives from a human donor in good health. Some libraries in this study had Jurkat cell RNA spiked in. CDR3 amino acids: CASSDSTSRTLYNEQFF. The CDR3 DNA reads TGTGCCAGCAGTGACTCGACCTCTAGGACTTTATACAATGAGCAGTTCTTC.